This T cell receptor beta chain was documented in a study of T-cell memory formation after mild COVID-19 (dated by TCRdb to the early 2020s). General notes on the study: TCR sequence clusters from the two donors were found to be largely donor specific. In a couple of donors, T-cell clones that expanded and contracted after mild COVID-19 were followed by sequencing TCRalpha and TCRbeta repertoires longitudinally. Two young, previously healthy adult volunteers, one female and one male, were included in the cohort.

What the study reported, not specific to this receptor: Clones contracting from day 15 to 85 had balanced CD4/CD8 phenotypes, while a second wave expanding from day 15 to 37 was biased towards CD4+. Contracting CD4+ clones were located mainly in the CM and EM memory subsets, whereas CD8+ clones were found to be enriched in EMRA. The study included only a couple of mild cases, and larger cohorts that include severe cases with pre-infection samples were judged to be necessary. Some responding clones were detected in pre-infection memory, suggesting pre-existing cross-reactive memory T cells joined the SARS-CoV-2 response. SARS-CoV-2 specificity was not confirmed for the second-wave clones peaking on day 37.

Ficoll-Paque density gradient centrifugation was the method used to isolate PBMCs. CDR1 and CDR2 are read off the germline V gene as MNHEY and SVGEGT. The CDR3 measures 16 amino acids from cysteine to phenylalanine. CDR3 DNA is the only sequence kept; it has 48 bases, read in frame from the first base. At the junction V is shortened by 8 bases and J by 3 bases; bases outside the gene matches: 9. As concerns this clonotype: There is no known antigen for this receptor. No base quality information exists; no much larger clone differs at one position.

Sequenced on an Illumina NovaSeq 6000. Using 5'RACE with constant-segment primers, TCRalpha and TCRbeta cDNA libraries were constructed, with sample barcodes and unique molecular identifiers added in the process. Trizol reagent was used to extract RNA from every sample. The libraries were amplified in two PCR steps, and the second step added a second sample barcode and Illumina TruSeq adapters. Sequencing of libraries was performed on an Illumina NovaSeq with 2 x 150 bp paired-end reads. Per the authors' processing: With migec v1.2.7, reads were demultiplexed and then collapsed into UMI-guided consensus sequences. Using mixcr v2.1.11, UMI consensuses were aligned to TRA and TRB V and J templates and then assembled into clonotypes. A clonotype was counted as expanded or contracted only when both edgeR and NoisET called the clonotype significant, with the noise models trained on biological replicates. For edgeR calls, the thresholds were a false discovery rate-adjusted p below 0.01 and a log2 fold-change of 1. As an exploratory analysis of dynamics, max-normalized trajectories of the 1000 most abundant clonotypes were examined by PCA with hierarchical clustering. Separately sequenced CD4+ and CD8+ repertoires were used to assign the CD4 or CD8 phenotype of responding clones. Through fastp at Q25 and MiXCR, TCRdb rebuilt clones from the public reads, retaining in-frame beta chains. For every CDR3 protein sequence, its rows merge into one entry that carries the most common genes and DNA. The V and J calls come from TCRdb's annotation, not from the publication. The sample table records some 440,000 distinct CDR3 sequences; about 23% of these occur just once. Of the sample, 9.5% to 15% is held by the ten largest clones.

This receptor chain uses TRBV6-2 or TRBV6-3 and TRBJ2-2, with 10 junctional bases fitting TRBD2. The receptor's source is an adult woman who had mild COVID-19 (a few samples of this study predate the infection). The sample titles of this study are shuffled in the database, so cell type and time point are left out; the donor was told from shared clones. The sequenced material came from PBMCs or a T cell subset sorted from them (not recorded which). The CDR3 corresponds to CASDSYSGRYTGELFF. In nucleotide form, the sequence is TGTGCCAGCGATTCTTATAGCGGGAGGTACACCGGGGAGCTGTTTTTT.